This T cell receptor beta chain was sequenced for a study of T cells in Graves' hyperthyroidism and ophthalmopathy. Researchers amplified the TCR beta CDR3 regions from RNA transcripts. TCR CDR3 underwent first-round RT-PCR with the HTBI primer set. One entry per CDR3 protein, called by TCRdb with MiXCR from the multiplex PCR reads. Among 300,000 to 450,000 distinct CDR3 sequences, roughly 25% were seen once, and the ten largest hold roughly 70%. This clonotype was found a few times. Germline CDR1 reads SGHRS; CDR2 reads YFSETQ. The CDR3 runs to 15 residues. V shed 3 bases and J shed 4 bases, with 16 bases lying between them.

Sequenced sample: blood. The V gene is TRBV5-1, the J gene TRBJ2-5; D may match TRBD1 or TRBD2 (6 bases each). The receptor was isolated from a man aged 45 to 65 with Graves' hyperthyroidism. The CDR3 nucleotides are TGCGCCAGCAGCTCCACGTCCGGGGGCCGAGAGACCCAGTACTTC. Amino acid sequence: CASSSTSGGRETQYF.